Each of the 31 T cell receptor beta chains below was sequenced from the same sample in a study of blood T cell repertoires in COVID-19. Here immunoSEQ multiplex PCR was the method, and the copy in TCRdb shows in-frame clones only, minus some. This sample has 200,000 to 250,000 clones, with 84% found just once. The sample taken for sequencing was peripheral blood. The receptors derive from a woman older than 75 with COVID-19, enrolled during active disease.

This sequence joins TRBV28 and TRBJ1-3; no firm D call. This CDR3 comprises 14 residues. Germline V gene lookup returns CDR1 MDHEN and CDR2 SYDVKM. Trimming stripped 8 bases from V and 0 bases from J, with 11 bases between. CDR3: CASLPGVSGNTIYF. The CDR3 DNA reads as TGTGCCAGCCTCCCGGGAGTCTCTGGAAACACCATATATTTT. The full variable domain, its missing parts supplied by reference TRBV28 and TRBJ1-3, is DVKVTQSSRYLVKRTGEKVFLECVQDMDHENMFWYRQDPGLGLRLIYFSYDVKMKEKGDIPEGYSVSREKKERFSLILESASTNQTSMYLCASLPGVSGNTIYFGEGSWLTVV.

This clone was recorded a few times. The genes are TRBV18 and TRBJ1-4, with TRBD1 as a possible D gene (5 bases). Germline V gene data show CDR1 as KGHSH and CDR2 as LQKENI. Trimming removed 5 bases at V and 3 bases at J, with 19 bases between. This CDR3 comprises 17 residues. CDR3 in DNA: TGTGCCAGCTCATTCGACAGCCCCACATATCCTAATGAAAAACTGTTTTTT. Translation gives CASSFDSPTYPNEKLFF. Full variable domain (rest looked up from reference TRBV18 and TRBJ1-4): NAGVMQNPRHLVRRRGQEARLRCSPMKGHSHVYWYRQLPEEGLKFMVYLQKENIIDESGMPKERFSAEFPKEGPSILRIQQVVRGDSAAYFCASSFDSPTYPNEKLFFGSGTQLSVL.

The chain couples TRBV5-1 to TRBJ2-3, with TRBD1 matching over 7 bases. The length of the CDR3 is 15 residues. After removal of 4 bases from V and 5 bases from J, the junction contained 10 bases not matched to a gene. Germline-derived CDR1 and CDR2 are SGHRS and YFSETQ. CDR3 bases: TGCGCCAGCAGCGCGCGACAGGGTCTTCTAGATACGCAGTATTTT. The encoded protein is CASSARQGLLDTQYF.

Written as DNA, the CDR3 is TGTGCCAGCAGGGCCCCCGCCTACGAGCAGTACTTC. Translated: CASRAPAYEQYF. This chain connects TRBV2 to TRBJ2-7; D is unclear. Trimming took 6 bases from V and 2 from J, leaving 8 bases between them. Germline V lookup: CDR1 SNHLY, CDR2 FYNNEI. The CDR3 is 12 residues long.

J is TRBJ2-5 and V is TRBV11-2, with a weak D call TRBD2 (6 bases). The V gene's germline CDR1 is SGHAT and CDR2 FQNNGV. The V and J ends lost 4 bases and 5 bases respectively, with 11 bases between them. CDR3 size: 13 residues. CDR3 DNA sequence: TGTGCCAGCAGCTGGGGCGGGATCGAGACCCAGTACTTC. This codes for CASSWGGIETQYF.

This chain uses TRBV6-4 with TRBJ2-1; 8 nucleotides match TRBD1. The CDR3 loop spans 15 amino acids. Germline lookup yields CDR1 MRHNA and CDR2 SNTAGT. V was pared by 2 bases and J by 9 bases, with 9 bases of the junction left unmatched. The CDR3 protein is CASSDRKTGVSEQFF. The CDR3 DNA sequence: TGTGCCAGCAGTGACCGGAAGACAGGGGTCAGTGAGCAGTTCTTC.

This sequence joins TRBV7-3 and TRBJ2-1; maybe TRBD1 (6 bases). The CDR3 spans 13 residues. The germline V gene has CDR1 SGHTA and CDR2 FQGTGA. V was clipped by 5 bases and J by 5 bases, with 10 bases between them. CDR3 sequence: CASSHRDNNEQFF. The CDR3 DNA reads as TGTGCCAGCAGCCACCGGGACAACAATGAGCAGTTCTTC.

This sequence joins TRBV5-6 and TRBJ1-2; D is unresolved. The ends were cut back, 6 bases at V and 2 bases at J, with 14 bases in the middle. Germline V gene sequence: CDR1 SGHDT, CDR2 YYEEEE. This CDR3 contains 14 residues. This CDR3 is CASTPGPGNYGYTF. The CDR3 DNA is TGTGCCAGCACCCCGGGCCCGGGGAACTATGGCTACACCTTC.

The chain uses TRBV5-4 and TRBJ2-1; perhaps TRBD2 as D (6 bases). The CDR3 has 13 residues. Germline loops: CDR1 SGHNT, CDR2 YYREEE (reference sequence). Trimming removed 2 bases from V and 9 bases from J, with 12 bases in between. CDR3: CASSFEGRREQFF. Written as DNA, the CDR3 is TGTGCCAGCAGCTTCGAGGGGAGGCGTGAGCAGTTCTTC.

This clone was seen just once. The chain employs TRBV12-5 and TRBJ2-2; D may be TRBD2 (5 bases). The V gene's germline CDR1 is LGHNT and CDR2 FRNRAP. The CDR3 spans 11 residues. CDR3 in DNA: TGTGCCTCGGGGTACACCGGGGAGCTGTTTTTT. It specifies CASGYTGELFF.

V usage is TRBV6-6 and J usage is TRBJ1-2; perhaps TRBD1 as D (5 bases). The CDR3 covers 13 residues. The germline gives CDR1 MNHNY, CDR2 SVGAGI (reference sequence). V lost 10 bases and J 6 bases, leaving 18 bases between the germline ends. CDR3: CAIAFSGGDGYTF. The CDR3 coding sequence is TGTGCCATAGCCTTTTCGGGGGGAGATGGCTACACCTTC.

The count of this clone is one. J is TRBJ1-6 and V is TRBV28; D remains ambiguous. The CDR3 consists of 14 residues. V dropped 7 bases and J dropped 0 bases, with 7 bases sitting between them. Germline V gene lookup returns CDR1 MDHEN and CDR2 SYDVKM. CDR3 protein: CASITSSYNSPLHF. The DNA for the CDR3 is TGTGCCAGCATCACGAGCTCCTATAATTCACCCCTCCACTTT.

A note on this clone: One junction end disagrees with the germline gene, perhaps due to a read error. The chain carries TRBV19 and TRBJ1-5, with 7 positions matching TRBD1. CDR1 and CDR2 from the germline V gene are LNHDA and SQIVND (reference sequence). This CDR3 comprises 14 residues. The CDR3, as DNA: TGTGCCAGTAAATTAGGACAGGTGGATCAACCCCAGCATTTT. Amino acids: CASKLGQVDQPQHF.

The rearrangement links TRBV19 to TRBJ2-3; a weak D match, TRBD1 (6 bases). CDR3 size: 18 residues. With 7 bases removed from V and 2 bases from J, the gap between germline ends came to 25 bases. The germline V gene has CDR1 LNHDA and CDR2 SQIVND (reference sequence). The CDR3 DNA sequence: TGTGCCAGTACTCCGACAGGAACTCTTTCTCAATACACAGATACGCAGTATTTT. Protein: CASTPTGTLSQYTDTQYF.

The chain recombines TRBV5-1 with TRBJ2-2, with unresolved D. Trimming stripped 0 bases from V and 1 base from J, with 7 bases between. Germline CDR1 and CDR2: SGHRS and YFSETQ. The CDR3 has 15 amino acids. CDR3 sequence: CASSLALVNTGELFF. The CDR3 DNA sequence: TGCGCCAGCAGCTTGGCCCTAGTGAACACCGGGGAGCTGTTTTTT. Drawing the rest from reference TRBV5-1 and TRBJ2-2, the complete variable domain is KAGVTQTPRYLIKTRGQQVTLSCSPISGHRSVSWYQQTPGQGLQFLFEYFSETQRNKGNFPGRFSGRQFSNSRSEMNVSTLELGDSALYLCASSLALVNTGELFFGEGSRLTVL.

This clone was detected only once. The chain has TRBV3-1 (or the pseudogene TRBV3-2) and TRBJ2-7; weak D call: TRBD2 (6 bases). CDR1 is LGHDT, CDR2 YNNKEL, per germline (reference sequence). V dropped 3 bases and J dropped 3 bases, with 12 bases sitting between them. CDR3 length: 14 residues. Here the CDR3 DNA reads TGTGCCAGCAGCCAGGAGGGGTCGGGCTACGAGCAGTACTTC. As protein: CASSQEGSGYEQYF.

CDR3: CASSSPGDRAYNYGYTF. In DNA, the CDR3 is TGTGCCAGCAGCTCCCCCGGAGACAGAGCCTATAACTATGGCTACACCTTC. V and J are TRBV5-4 and TRBJ1-2, with a possible D match to TRBD1 (5 bases). CDR1 is SGHNT and CDR2 is YYREEE in the germline V gene (reference sequence). V was shortened by 3 bases and J by 1 base, with 19 bases between the two germline ends. This CDR3 is 17 amino acids long.

The sample holds one count of this clone. The chain's CDR3 is CASSLGTEYNSPLHF. Written as DNA, the CDR3 is TGTGCCAGCAGCCTGGGGACAGAATATAATTCACCCCTCCACTTT. This sequence joins TRBV4-2 and TRBJ1-6, with 7 bases that match TRBD1. CDR1 LGHNA and CDR2 YNFKEQ come from the germline V gene. The trim removed 4 bases at V and 4 bases at J, leaving 4 bases unmatched. The CDR3 contains 15 residues.

The chain's CDR3 is CASSSRRVGETQYF. The CDR3 nucleotides are TGTGCCAGCAGTTCCCGCAGGGTGGGAGAGACCCAGTACTTC. The chain has TRBV28 and TRBJ2-5; D may be TRBD1 (5 bases). The germline V gene has CDR1 MDHEN and CDR2 SYDVKM. Trimming cost V 4 bases and J 4 bases, with 13 bases left between them. This CDR3 has 14 residues.

The chain couples TRBV5-1 to TRBJ2-1; D ambiguous. This CDR3 comprises 14 residues. CDR1 and CDR2 (germline): SGHRS, YFSETQ. With 4 bases removed from V and 6 bases from J, the gap between germline ends came to 14 bases. As DNA, the CDR3 is TGCGCCAGCAGCCCCCCATATTCGGGCAATGAGCAGTTCTTC. This sequence encodes CASSPPYSGNEQFF.

The chain uses TRBV12-3 or TRBV12-4 and TRBJ1-2, with D perhaps TRBD1 (5 bases). Trimming removed 6 bases from V and 3 bases from J, with 11 bases in between. This CDR3 contains 13 residues. CDR3 sequence (DNA): TGTGCCAGCAGCCGGAGGGGAGACTATGGCTACACCTTC. It translates to CASSRRGDYGYTF.

This chain connects TRBV4-2 to TRBJ2-3; 9 nucleotides line up with TRBD2. Germline V CDR1 and CDR2: LGHNA, YNFKEQ. V was clipped by 0 bases and J by 5 bases; unmatched bases: 3. The CDR3 sequence is 15 residues long. CDR3 sequence reads: CASSQEAGGQDTQYF. CDR3 DNA: TGTGCCAGCAGCCAAGAGGCGGGGGGGCAAGATACGCAGTATTTT.

The CDR3 DNA is TGTGCCAGCAGCTCCCTTAAGGGGATAGAAGCTTTCTTT. This gives the protein CASSSLKGIEAFF. The gene calls are TRBV7-2 and TRBJ1-1; D is perhaps TRBD1 (5 bases). The CDR3 sequence is 13 residues long. Germline CDR1 is SGHTA and CDR2 is FQGNSA. The V gene lost 4 bases and the J gene lost 8 bases, with 14 bases spanning the gap.

This sequence joins TRBV3-1 (or the pseudogene TRBV3-2) and TRBJ1-2; D remains ambiguous. This CDR3 spans 14 amino acids. Deletions cut 4 bases from V and 8 bases from J, with 17 bases between. CDR1 is LGHDT and CDR2 is YNNKEL in the germline V gene (reference sequence). CDR3 region: CASSLLEAGSGYTF. The CDR3 region has the DNA TGTGCCAGCAGCCTCCTCGAGGCCGGGAGCGGCTACACCTTC.

The CDR3, as DNA: TGCGCCAGCTCTAACACAGATACGCAGTATTTT. This translates into CASSNTDTQYF. This chain joins TRBV5-1 and TRBJ2-3; D call uncertain. Trimming took 7 bases from V and 2 from J, leaving 5 bases between them. CDR3 size: 11 residues. The germline gives CDR1 SGHRS, CDR2 YFSETQ.

The gene calls are TRBV7-9 and TRBJ2-3, with a tentative D call TRBD2 (6 bases). Looked up from germline, CDR1 is SEHNR and CDR2 is FQNEAQ (reference sequence). The CDR3 is 17 residues long. Trimming stripped 0 bases from V and 3 bases from J, with 16 bases between. The CDR3 protein is CASSLAGGGRRTDTQYF. The CDR3 DNA follows: TGTGCCAGCAGCTTAGCGGGGGGTGGAAGGAGAACAGATACGCAGTATTTT.

The rearrangement uses TRBV6-5 and TRBJ1-2; 11 bases align to TRBD1. CDR1 is MNHEY and CDR2 is SVGAGI in the germline V gene. The CDR3 covers 14 residues. V lost 5 bases, J lost 4 bases, and 3 bases stayed unmatched. The CDR3 protein is CASSRTGGSYGYTF. CDR3 nucleotide sequence: TGTGCCAGCAGTCGGACAGGGGGCAGCTATGGCTACACCTTC.

The chain links TRBV2 to TRBJ2-7, with a possible D match to TRBD1 (6 bases). V shed 4 bases and J shed 0 bases, with 7 bases lying between them. This CDR3 has 13 residues. CDR1 and CDR2 (germline): SNHLY, FYNNEI. The CDR3 sequence: CASSADSSYEQYF. CDR3 bases: TGTGCCAGCAGTGCGGACAGCTCCTACGAGCAGTACTTC.

J is TRBJ1-6 and V is TRBV19; 11 bases map to TRBD1. CDR1 is LNHDA, CDR2 SQIVND, per germline (reference sequence). V lost 10 bases and J lost 9; bases outside the gene matches: 5. The CDR3 sequence is 13 residues long. The CDR3 sequence: CATRTGGASPLHF. In DNA, the CDR3 is TGTGCCACCCGGACAGGGGGCGCTTCACCCCTCCACTTT.

This sequence joins TRBV7-2 and TRBJ1-2; unclear D gene. V lost 1 base and J 4 bases, leaving 13 bases between the germline ends. The germline CDR1 and CDR2 sequences are SGHTA and FQGNSA. This CDR3 spans 15 amino acids. CDR3 DNA sequence: TGTGCCAGCAGCTTAGGACGAGCGGTCGGCTATGGCTACACCTTC. Amino acids: CASSLGRAVGYGYTF.

The chain carries TRBV6-5 and TRBJ1-2, with TRBD1 identical over 9 bases. The germline V gene has CDR1 MNHEY and CDR2 SVGAGI. The CDR3 consists of 16 residues. V gave up 4 bases and J gave up 3 bases; unmatched junction bases: 9. CDR3 nucleotides: TGTGCCAGCAGTTCAAATTCGGGACAGGGACACTATGGCTACACCTTC. This encodes CASSSNSGQGHYGYTF.